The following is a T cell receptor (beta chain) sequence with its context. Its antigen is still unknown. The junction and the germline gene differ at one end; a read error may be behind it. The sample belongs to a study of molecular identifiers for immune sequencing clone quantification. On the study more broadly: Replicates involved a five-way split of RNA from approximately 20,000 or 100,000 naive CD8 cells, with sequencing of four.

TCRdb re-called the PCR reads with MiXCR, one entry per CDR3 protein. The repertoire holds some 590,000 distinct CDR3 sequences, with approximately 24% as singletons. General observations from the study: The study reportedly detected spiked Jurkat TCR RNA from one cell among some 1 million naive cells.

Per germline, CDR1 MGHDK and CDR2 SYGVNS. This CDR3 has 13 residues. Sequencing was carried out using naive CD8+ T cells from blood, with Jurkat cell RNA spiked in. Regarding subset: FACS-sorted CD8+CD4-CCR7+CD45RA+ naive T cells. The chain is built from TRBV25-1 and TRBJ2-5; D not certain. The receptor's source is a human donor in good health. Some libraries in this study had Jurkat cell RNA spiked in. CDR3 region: CASRGNTQETQHF. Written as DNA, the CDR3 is TGTGCCAGCAGAGGTAATACCCAAGAGACCCAGCACTTC.